The 21 T cell receptor beta chains in this list originate from one sample, sequenced in a study of blood T cells in healthy people across ages. A sample-barcoded 5' primer and a J-beta primer mix were used in a second PCR of about 7 to 11 cycles. TCRdb analysed the 5' RACE reads with MiXCR anew, one entry per CDR3 protein. The sample consists of about 780,000 distinct CDR3 sequences, 20% to 30% of them appearing once. This same sample was also taken into another study, of T cells of mothers and their children.

Sample: blood. The receptors come from a boy aged 5-17 years in good health.

V and J are TRBV2 and TRBJ1-2; D uncertain. This CDR3 has 12 residues. The V end lost 4 bases, the J end lost 5 bases, and 8 bases lay between the germline ends. Germline assignment: CDR1 SNHLY and CDR2 FYNNEI. The CDR3 reads CASSVEGYGYTF. As DNA, the CDR3 is TGTGCCAGCAGTGTTGAAGGGTATGGCTACACCTTC.

This clonotype came up a few times. This CDR3 reads CAISESRATYEQYF. DNA of the CDR3: TGTGCCATCAGTGAATCCAGGGCCACCTACGAGCAGTACTTC. The genes are TRBV10-3 and TRBJ2-7, with D perhaps matching TRBD1 (5 bases). The germline CDR1 and CDR2 sequences are ENHRY and SYGVKD. V was shortened by 3 bases and J by 2 bases, with 11 bases between the two germline ends. This CDR3 spans 14 amino acids.

The chain carries TRBV7-9 and TRBJ2-5, with 8 bases matching TRBD2. The J call may be faulty, since TRBJ2-1 better matches the DNA end. The CDR3 covers 15 residues. Germline V gives CDR1 SEHNR, CDR2 FQNEAQ (reference sequence). In nucleotides, the CDR3 is TGTGCCAGCAGCCGGCTCGGAGCGGGGGACAATGAGCAGTTCTTC. It yields the protein CASSRLGAGDNEQFF.

This sequence joins TRBV19 and TRBJ2-2; TRBD1 might be the D (5 bases). This CDR3 comprises 15 residues. Trimming stripped 6 bases from V and 2 bases from J, with 13 bases between. Germline V lookup: CDR1 LNHDA, CDR2 SQIVND (reference sequence). CDR3: CASSLLDRNTGELFF. The CDR3 nucleotides are TGTGCCAGTAGCCTTCTCGACAGAAACACCGGGGAGCTGTTTTTT.

The chain joins TRBV9 to TRBJ1-6; D not certain. The CDR3 has 12 amino acids. Germline V lookup: CDR1 SGDLS, CDR2 YYNGEE. V gave up 3 bases and J gave up 9 bases, with 7 bases separating them. The DNA of the CDR3 is TGTGCCAGCAGCGGAGAAACTTCACCCCTCCACTTT. It codes for CASSGETSPLHF.

In its sample, this clonotype was seen a few times. This chain connects TRBV12-3 or TRBV12-4 to TRBJ2-2; 7 nucleotides align to TRBD1. V gave up 5 bases and J gave up 5 bases; unmatched junction bases: 5. The CDR3 runs 14 residues. The CDR3 loop reads CASSLHRGTGELFF. CDR3 nucleotide sequence: TGTGCCAGCAGTCTTCACAGGGGTACCGGGGAGCTGTTTTTT.

The gene calls are TRBV2 and TRBJ1-2, with D possibly TRBD1 on 5 matching bases. The CDR3 spans 14 residues. The V gene's germline CDR1 is SNHLY and CDR2 FYNNEI. Trimming took off 6 bases at V and 4 bases at J, with 15 bases between the two ends. This chain's CDR3 is CASRAQAWGYGYTF. The CDR3 DNA is TGTGCCAGCAGGGCACAGGCTTGGGGCTATGGCTACACCTTC.

This clonotype was counted a few times. The V and J genes are TRBV6-1 and TRBJ2-3, with 7 bases that match TRBD2. Germline loops: CDR1 MNHNS, CDR2 SASEGT. The CDR3 length is 17 residues. J lost 5 bases, V lost 6 bases, and 17 bases had no gene match. The CDR3 spells CASSPPTSAFQGDTQYF. CDR3 bases: TGTGCCAGCAGCCCACCAACTAGCGCATTTCAAGGAGATACGCAGTATTTT.

The CDR3 nucleotides read TGTGCCAGCAGCTTAGGGGGGACAAACCAAGAGACCCAGTACTTC. Amino acids: CASSLGGTNQETQYF. J is TRBJ2-5 and V is TRBV7-3; D could derive from TRBD1 or TRBD2 (6 bases each). The V gene's germline CDR1 is SGHTA and CDR2 FQGTGA. This CDR3 is 15 amino acids long. Trimming shortened V by 2 bases and J by 0 bases, and 10 bases separated the two germline ends.

This chain links TRBV7-2 with TRBJ2-7, with 8 bases aligning to TRBD2. V lost 5 bases, J lost 6 bases, and 6 bases stayed unmatched. CDR3 length equals 13 residues. Germline V gene data show CDR1 as SGHTA and CDR2 as FQGNSA. CDR3 loop: CASSPRGGLEQYF. DNA of the CDR3: TGTGCCAGCAGCCCCCGGGGGGGCCTCGAGCAGTACTTC.

This chain links TRBV10-3 with TRBJ2-5; no reliable D call. Trimming took off 1 base at V and 0 bases at J, with 6 bases between the two ends. Looked up from germline, CDR1 is ENHRY and CDR2 is SYGVKD. The CDR3 extends over 14 amino acids. The CDR3 sequence is CAISELSDQETQYF. The CDR3 nucleotides read TGTGCCATCAGTGAGTTGTCGGACCAAGAGACCCAGTACTTC.

This clonotype was seen repeatedly, ten times or more. CDR3 in amino acids: CSVDRGVAGETQYF. CDR3 sequence (DNA): TGCAGCGTGGATCGTGGGGTTGCAGGGGAGACCCAGTACTTC. The chain employs TRBV29-1 and TRBJ2-5, with a tentative D call TRBD1 (5 bases). The CDR3 consists of 14 residues. The germline V gene has CDR1 SQVTM and CDR2 ANQGSEA. V was shortened by 6 bases and J by 5 bases, with 19 bases between the two germline ends.

The chain is built from TRBV13 and TRBJ2-5; the match to TRBD1 covers 7 bases. The V gene's germline CDR1 is PRHDT and CDR2 FYEKMQ (reference sequence). The length of the CDR3 is 14 residues. J gave up 4 bases and V 1 base, and 3 bases lay outside the gene matches. The CDR3 nucleotides read TGTGCCAGCAGCTTAGAAGGGGGCCCAGAGACCCAGTACTTC. Translated: CASSLEGGPETQYF.

The chain is built from TRBV20-1 and TRBJ2-7; TRBD2 aligns across 7 bases. The CDR3 runs to 12 residues. Looked up from germline, CDR1 is DFQATT and CDR2 is SNEGSKA (reference sequence). Losses at the gene ends were 6 bases for V and 4 bases for J; bases not matched to a gene: 6. DNA for the CDR3: TGCAGTGCCCTTGCGGGGGTATACGAGCAGTACTTC. Encoded protein: CSALAGVYEQYF.

This clonotype was found a few times. This chain joins TRBV18 and TRBJ2-5; tentative D call: TRBD1 (5 bases). Germline values: CDR1 KGHSH, CDR2 LQKENI. The CDR3 is 16 amino acids. V shed 3 bases and J shed 2 bases, with 16 bases lying between them. Here the CDR3 reads CASSPPSAGQQETQYF. CDR3 nucleotides: TGTGCCAGCTCACCCCCGAGTGCAGGGCAACAAGAGACCCAGTACTTC.

V usage is TRBV5-1 and J usage is TRBJ1-2; weak D call: TRBD1 (5 bases). Trimming left V 4 bases short and J 2 bases short, with 12 bases between. Germline V lookup: CDR1 SGHRS, CDR2 YFSETQ. The CDR3 is 14 residues long. CDR3 amino acids: CASSPGRQNYGYTF. In DNA, the CDR3 is TGCGCCAGCAGCCCGGGACGGCAGAACTATGGCTACACCTTC.

The gene calls are TRBV20-1 and TRBJ1-1; TRBD1 matches 7 bases. Trimming removed 0 bases from V and 5 bases from J; junction bases left unmatched: 12. Germline lookup yields CDR1 DFQATT and CDR2 SNEGSKA (reference sequence). The CDR3 is 16 amino acids. The CDR3 sequence is CSARDLRQGRLTEAFF. CDR3 bases: TGCAGTGCTAGAGATCTTAGACAGGGAAGGTTAACTGAAGCTTTCTTT.

This clonotype has a handful of counts. The V and J genes are TRBV11-1 and TRBJ2-5; D may be TRBD1 (5 bases). Germline CDR1 SGHAT, CDR2 FQDESV (reference sequence). Trimming removed 4 bases at V and 3 bases at J, with 21 bases between. This CDR3 has 17 residues. The DNA for the CDR3 is TGTGCCAGCAGCTACCTGTTTGACAAGGGGTTAAAAGAGACCCAGTACTTC. Residues: CASSYLFDKGLKETQYF. Combining the CDR3 with reference TRBV11-1 and TRBJ2-5 gives the whole variable domain EAEVAQSPRYKITEKSQAVAFWCDPISGHATLYWYRQILGQGPELLVQFQDESVVDDSQLPKDRFSAERLKGVDSTLKIQPAELGDSAMYLCASSYLFDKGLKETQYFGPGTRLLVL.

The chain employs TRBV20-1 and TRBJ2-1, with 14 bases that match TRBD2. The germline CDR1 and CDR2 sequences are DFQATT and SNEGSKA (reference sequence). CDR3 size: 18 residues. With 4 bases clipped from V and 6 bases from J, the junction kept 14 bases outside the gene matches. CDR3 region: CSAKNSMGLAGALNEQFF. The DNA of the CDR3 is TGCAGTGCTAAAAACTCGATGGGACTAGCGGGGGCCCTCAATGAGCAGTTCTTC.

The genes are TRBV6-6 and TRBJ2-5, with 9 bases identical to TRBD2. Germline CDR1 is MNHNY and CDR2 is SVGAGI (reference sequence). V trimming: 6 bases; J trimming: 11 bases; junction bases outside the gene matches: 19. This CDR3 is 16 amino acids long. CDR3 bases: TGTGCCAGCAGGGGACTGGGCGGGGGGGTGGAGAATGAGCAGTACTTC. The encoded protein is CASRGLGGGVENEQYF.

In this sample, this clonotype turned up a few times. The chain carries TRBV3-1 and TRBJ2-1, with 8 bases identical to TRBD2. Germline V gives CDR1 LGHDT, CDR2 YNNKEL (reference sequence). Trimming removed 3 bases from V and 0 bases from J; junction bases left unmatched: 4. The CDR3 spans 16 residues. For the CDR3, the DNA is TGTGCCAGCAGCCAGGGCGGGGGGACCTCCTACAATGAGCAGTTCTTC. It is translated as CASSQGGGTSYNEQFF.